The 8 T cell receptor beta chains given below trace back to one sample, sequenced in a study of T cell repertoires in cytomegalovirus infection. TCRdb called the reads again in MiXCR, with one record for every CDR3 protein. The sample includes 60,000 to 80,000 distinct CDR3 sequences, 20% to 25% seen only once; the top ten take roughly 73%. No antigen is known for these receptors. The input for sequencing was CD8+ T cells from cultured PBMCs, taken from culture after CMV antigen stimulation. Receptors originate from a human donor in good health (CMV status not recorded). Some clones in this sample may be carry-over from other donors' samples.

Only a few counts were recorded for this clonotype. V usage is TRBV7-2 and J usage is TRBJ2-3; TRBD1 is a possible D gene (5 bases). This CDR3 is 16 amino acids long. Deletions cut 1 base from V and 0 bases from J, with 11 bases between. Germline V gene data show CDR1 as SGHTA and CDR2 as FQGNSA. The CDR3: CASSLGGPDSTDTQYF. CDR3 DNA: TGTGCCAGCAGCTTAGGGGGCCCTGACAGCACAGATACGCAGTATTTT.

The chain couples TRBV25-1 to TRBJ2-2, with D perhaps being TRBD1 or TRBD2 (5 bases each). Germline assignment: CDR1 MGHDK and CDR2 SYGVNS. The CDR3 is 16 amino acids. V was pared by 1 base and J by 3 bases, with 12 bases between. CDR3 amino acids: CASSEFAQGDTGELFF. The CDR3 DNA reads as TGTGCCAGCAGTGAATTTGCCCAGGGAGACACCGGGGAGCTGTTTTTT.

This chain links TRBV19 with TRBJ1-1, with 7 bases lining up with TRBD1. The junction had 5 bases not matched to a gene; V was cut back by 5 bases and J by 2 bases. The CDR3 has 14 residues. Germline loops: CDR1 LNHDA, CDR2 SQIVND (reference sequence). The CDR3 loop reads CASSVTGENTEAFF. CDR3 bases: TGTGCCAGTAGTGTTACAGGGGAAAACACTGAAGCTTTCTTT.

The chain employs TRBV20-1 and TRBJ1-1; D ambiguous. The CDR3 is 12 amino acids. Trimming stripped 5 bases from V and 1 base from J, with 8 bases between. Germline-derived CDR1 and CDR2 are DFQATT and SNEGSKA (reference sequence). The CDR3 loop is CSAEGENTEAFF. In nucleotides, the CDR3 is TGCAGTGCTGAAGGCGAGAACACTGAAGCTTTCTTT.

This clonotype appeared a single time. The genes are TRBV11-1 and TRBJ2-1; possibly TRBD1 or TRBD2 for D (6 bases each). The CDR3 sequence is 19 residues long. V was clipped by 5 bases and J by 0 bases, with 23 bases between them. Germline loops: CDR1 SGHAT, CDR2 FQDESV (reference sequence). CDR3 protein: CASSQGGGSGLGSYNEQFF. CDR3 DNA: TGTGCCAGCAGCCAAGGGGGAGGTTCGGGATTGGGCTCCTACAATGAGCAGTTCTTC.

CDR3 nucleotides: TGTGCCACCAGGGGGCCTAACACAGATACGCAGTATTTT. Amino acids: CATRGPNTDTQYF. The V gene is TRBV7-6, the J gene TRBJ2-3, with 8 nucleotides matching TRBD1. This CDR3 is built from 13 residues. Losses at the gene ends were 10 bases for V and 2 bases for J; bases not matched to a gene: 5. The germline V gene has CDR1 SGHVS and CDR2 FNYEAQ.

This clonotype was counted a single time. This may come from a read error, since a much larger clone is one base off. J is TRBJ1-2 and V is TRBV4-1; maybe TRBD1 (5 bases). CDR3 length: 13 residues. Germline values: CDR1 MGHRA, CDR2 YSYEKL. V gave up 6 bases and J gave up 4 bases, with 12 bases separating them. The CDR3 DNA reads TGCGCCAGCAGTCGAAAGGGGTTCTATGGCTACACCTTC. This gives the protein CASSRKGFYGYTF.

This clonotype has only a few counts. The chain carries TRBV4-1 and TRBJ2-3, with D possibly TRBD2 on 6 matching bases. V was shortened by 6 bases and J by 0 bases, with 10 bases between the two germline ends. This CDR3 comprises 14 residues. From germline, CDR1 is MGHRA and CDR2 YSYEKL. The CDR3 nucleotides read TGCGCCAGCAGTCTAGCGAGGAGCACAGATACGCAGTATTTT. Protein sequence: CASSLARSTDTQYF.